This TCR beta chain appears in the sequencing data of a study of shared T cell receptors in the human thymus. Sequencing was performed with immunoSEQ multiplex PCR; in TCRdb, only in-frame clones are kept and a portion is missing. The repertoire has under 700,000 clones, around 82% of them found once; the top ten carry about 0.013%. V lost 4 bases, J lost 0 bases, and 8 bases stayed unmatched. CDR1 and CDR2 (germline): SGHDN, FVKESK. This CDR3 has 18 amino acids. The sample also formed part of further work on human thymus T cells. This second study says: Donation came from healthy Finnish infants having corrective surgery for congenital heart defects. Thymus tissue was removed during corrective cardiac surgery. Use of V and J genes seemed skewed within the thymic and blood repertoires.

Sequencing was carried out using thymocytes. The clonotype originates from a boy under two years old with a congenital heart defect. The chain uses TRBV14 and TRBJ2-1; 11 bases are a match to TRBD2. For the CDR3, the DNA is TGTGCCAGCAGCCTGGGACTAGCGGAGGGGAGCTCCTACAATGAGCAGTTCTTC. This translates into CASSLGLAEGSSYNEQFF.